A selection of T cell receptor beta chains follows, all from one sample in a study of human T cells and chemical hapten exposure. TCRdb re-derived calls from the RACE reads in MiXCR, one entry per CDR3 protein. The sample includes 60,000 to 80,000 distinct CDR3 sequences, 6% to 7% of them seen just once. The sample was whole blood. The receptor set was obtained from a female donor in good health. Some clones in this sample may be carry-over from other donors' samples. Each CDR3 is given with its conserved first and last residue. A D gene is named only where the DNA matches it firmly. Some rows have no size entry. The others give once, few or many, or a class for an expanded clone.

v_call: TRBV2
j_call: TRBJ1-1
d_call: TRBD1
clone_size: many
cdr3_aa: CASTYKPGGGGTEAFF
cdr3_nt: TGTGCCAGCACGTATAAACCAGGGGGCGGTGGGACTGAAGCTTTCTTT

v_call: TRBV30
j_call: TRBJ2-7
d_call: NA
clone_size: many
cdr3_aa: CAWSQGFSYEQYF
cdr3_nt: TGTGCCTGGAGCCAGGGCTTCTCCTACGAGCAGTACTTC

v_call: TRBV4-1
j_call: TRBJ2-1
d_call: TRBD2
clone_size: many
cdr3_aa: CASSRTSGIYNEQFF
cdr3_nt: TGCGCCAGCAGCCGGACTAGCGGAATTTACAATGAGCAGTTCTTC

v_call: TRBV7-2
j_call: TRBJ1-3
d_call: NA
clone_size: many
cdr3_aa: CASSPSVGNTIYF
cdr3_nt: TGTGCCAGCAGCCCAAGTGTTGGAAACACCATATATTTT

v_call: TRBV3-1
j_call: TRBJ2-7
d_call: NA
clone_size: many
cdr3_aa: CASSQGPGEAYEQYF
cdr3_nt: TGTGCCAGCAGCCAGGGACCGGGAGAAGCCTACGAGCAGTACTTC

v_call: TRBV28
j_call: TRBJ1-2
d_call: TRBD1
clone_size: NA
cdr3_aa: CASREYRDSYGYTF
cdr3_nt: TGTGCCAGCAGGGAATACCGGGACAGCTATGGCTACACCTTC

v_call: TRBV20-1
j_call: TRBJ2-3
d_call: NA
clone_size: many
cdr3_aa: CSATMGAGYTDTQYF
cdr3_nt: TGCAGTGCTACCATGGGGGCAGGGTACACAGATACGCAGTATTTT

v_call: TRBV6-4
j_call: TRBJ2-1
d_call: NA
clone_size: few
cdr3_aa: CASSDNGLTPAHEQFF
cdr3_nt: TGTGCCAGCAGTGACAATGGGTTGACCCCGGCTCATGAGCAGTTCTTC

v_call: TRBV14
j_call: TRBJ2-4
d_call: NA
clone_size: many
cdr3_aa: CASSQDRFLGIGENIQYF
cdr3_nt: TGTGCCAGCAGCCAAGACAGGTTTTTGGGGATCGGTGAGAACATTCAGTACTTC

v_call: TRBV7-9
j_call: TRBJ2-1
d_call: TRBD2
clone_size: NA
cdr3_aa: CASSLGLAGRGEQFF
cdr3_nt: TGTGCCAGCAGCTTGGGACTAGCGGGAAGAGGTGAGCAGTTCTTC

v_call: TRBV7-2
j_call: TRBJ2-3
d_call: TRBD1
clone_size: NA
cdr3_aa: CASSFGQGGDTQYF
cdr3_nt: TGTGCCAGCAGCTTCGGACAGGGGGGCGATACGCAGTATTTT

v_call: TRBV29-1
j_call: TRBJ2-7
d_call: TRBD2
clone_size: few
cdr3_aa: CSVRLAGPYEQYF
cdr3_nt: TGCAGCGTTAGACTAGCGGGGCCCTACGAGCAGTACTTC

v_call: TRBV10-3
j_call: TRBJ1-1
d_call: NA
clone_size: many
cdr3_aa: CARRGSATEAFF
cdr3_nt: TGTGCCAGAAGAGGGTCGGCCACTGAAGCTTTCTTT

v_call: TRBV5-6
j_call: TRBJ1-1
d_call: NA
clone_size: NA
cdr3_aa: CASSLEILTNSEAFF
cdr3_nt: TGTGCCAGCAGCTTGGAAATCCTAACGAACTCTGAAGCTTTCTTT

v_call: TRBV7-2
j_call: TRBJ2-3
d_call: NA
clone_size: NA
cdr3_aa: CASSFSGASDTDTQYF
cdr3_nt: TGTGCCAGCAGCTTTTCGGGCGCTAGCGACACAGATACGCAGTATTTT

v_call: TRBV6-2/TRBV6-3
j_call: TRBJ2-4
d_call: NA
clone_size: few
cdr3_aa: CASSYGGLVIQYF
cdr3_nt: TGTGCCAGCAGTTACGGGGGGCTCGTCATTCAGTACTTC

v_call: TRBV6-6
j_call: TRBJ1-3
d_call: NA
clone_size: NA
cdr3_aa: CASSQLHSSSGNTIYF
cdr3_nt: TGTGCCAGCAGTCAGTTGCACTCGAGCTCTGGAAACACCATATATTTT

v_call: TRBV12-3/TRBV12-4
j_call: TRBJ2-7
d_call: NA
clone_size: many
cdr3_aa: CASSLGVYYEQYF
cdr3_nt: TGTGCCAGCAGTTTAGGTGTCTACTACGAGCAGTACTTC

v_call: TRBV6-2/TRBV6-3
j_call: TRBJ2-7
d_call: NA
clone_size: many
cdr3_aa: CASSYSGGRYEQYF
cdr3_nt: TGTGCCAGCAGTTACTCTGGGGGACGCTACGAGCAGTACTTC

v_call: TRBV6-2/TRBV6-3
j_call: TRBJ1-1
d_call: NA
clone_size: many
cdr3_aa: CASSLTENTEAFF
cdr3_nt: TGTGCCAGCAGCTTGACAGAGAACACTGAAGCTTTCTTT

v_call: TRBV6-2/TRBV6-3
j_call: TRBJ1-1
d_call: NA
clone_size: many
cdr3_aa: CASSSSSTTEHTEAFF
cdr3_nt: TGTGCCAGCAGTTCTTCATCTACTACTGAACACACTGAAGCTTTCTTT

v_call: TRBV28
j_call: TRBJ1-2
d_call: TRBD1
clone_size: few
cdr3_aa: CASSLLTWDRGNGYTF
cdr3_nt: TGTGCCAGCAGTTTATTGACCTGGGACAGGGGAAATGGCTACACCTTC

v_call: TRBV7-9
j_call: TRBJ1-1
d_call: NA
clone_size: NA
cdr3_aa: CASSSSTGRAAYEAFF
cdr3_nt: TGTGCCAGCAGCTCGAGCACGGGGAGAGCTGCTTATGAAGCTTTCTTT